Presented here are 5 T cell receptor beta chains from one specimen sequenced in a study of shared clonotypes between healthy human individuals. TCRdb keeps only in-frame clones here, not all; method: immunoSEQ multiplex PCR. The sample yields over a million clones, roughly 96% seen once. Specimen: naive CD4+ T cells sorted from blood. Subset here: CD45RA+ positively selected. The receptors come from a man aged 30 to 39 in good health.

CDR3 sequence reads: CASSLGRAGGLITDTQYF. The CDR3 DNA reads as TGTGCCAGCAGCCTCGGAAGGGCGGGAGGGCTAATCACAGATACGCAGTATTTT. The rearrangement uses TRBV7-2 and TRBJ2-3; 9 bases align to TRBD2. The CDR3 covers 18 residues. CDR1 and CDR2 (germline): SGHTA, FQGNSA. Trimming removed 5 bases from V and 2 bases from J; junction bases left unmatched: 14.

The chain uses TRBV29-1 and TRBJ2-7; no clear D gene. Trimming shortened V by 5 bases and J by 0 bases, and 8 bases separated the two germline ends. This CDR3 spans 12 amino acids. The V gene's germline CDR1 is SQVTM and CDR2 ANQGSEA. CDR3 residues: CSVSESSYEQYF. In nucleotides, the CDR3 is TGCAGCGTTTCGGAGAGCTCCTACGAGCAGTACTTC.

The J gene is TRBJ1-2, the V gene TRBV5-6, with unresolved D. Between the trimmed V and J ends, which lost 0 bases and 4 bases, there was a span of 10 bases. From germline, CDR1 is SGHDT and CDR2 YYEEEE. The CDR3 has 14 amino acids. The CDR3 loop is CASSLGALSYGYTF. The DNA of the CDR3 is TGTGCCAGCAGCTTGGGGGCGTTGAGCTATGGCTACACCTTC.

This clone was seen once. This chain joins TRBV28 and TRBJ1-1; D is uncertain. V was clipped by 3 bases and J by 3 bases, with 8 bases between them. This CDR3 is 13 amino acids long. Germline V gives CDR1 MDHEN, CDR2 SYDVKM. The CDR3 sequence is CASSFSAYTEAFF. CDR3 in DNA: TGTGCCAGCAGTTTCTCGGCGTACACTGAAGCTTTCTTT. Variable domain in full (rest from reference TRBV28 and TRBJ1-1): DVKVTQSSRYLVKRTGEKVFLECVQDMDHENMFWYRQDPGLGLRLIYFSYDVKMKEKGDIPEGYSVSREKKERFSLILESASTNQTSMYLCASSFSAYTEAFFGQGTRLTVV.

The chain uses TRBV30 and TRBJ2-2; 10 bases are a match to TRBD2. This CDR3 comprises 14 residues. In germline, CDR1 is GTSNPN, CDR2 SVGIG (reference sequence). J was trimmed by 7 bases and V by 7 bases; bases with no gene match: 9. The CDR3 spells CAFSSGSIFGELFF. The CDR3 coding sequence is TGTGCCTTCTCTAGCGGGAGTATATTCGGGGAGCTGTTTTTT.